This T cell receptor beta chain appears in the sequencing data of a study of Graves' ophthalmopathy and Graves' hyperthyroidism. The V gene end was trimmed by 5 bases and the J gene end by 6 bases; junction bases not matched to a gene: 11. CDR1 PRHDT and CDR2 FYEKMQ come from the germline V gene (reference sequence). This CDR3 is built from 16 residues. For this clonotype: It may be a read error: a sequence one base away is much more abundant.

Amplified material comprised TCR beta CDR3 regions derived from RNA transcripts. The first-round RT-PCR employed HTBI primers together with the Qiagen OneStep RT-PCR kit. A multiplex PCR was then performed as the second round. TCRdb reprocessed the multiplex PCR reads with MiXCR, giving one entry per CDR3 protein. The data show a few hundred thousand distinct CDR3 sequences, about a sixth seen once. The sequenced material came from peripheral blood. The chain has TRBV13 and TRBJ2-1; 9 nucleotides align to TRBD1. The receptor was isolated from an adult woman with stable Graves' hyperthyroidism. The CDR3 reads CASSPSGGQGVNEQFF. The CDR3 DNA follows: TGTGCCAGCAGCCCATCGGGGGGACAGGGTGTCAATGAGCAGTTCTTC.